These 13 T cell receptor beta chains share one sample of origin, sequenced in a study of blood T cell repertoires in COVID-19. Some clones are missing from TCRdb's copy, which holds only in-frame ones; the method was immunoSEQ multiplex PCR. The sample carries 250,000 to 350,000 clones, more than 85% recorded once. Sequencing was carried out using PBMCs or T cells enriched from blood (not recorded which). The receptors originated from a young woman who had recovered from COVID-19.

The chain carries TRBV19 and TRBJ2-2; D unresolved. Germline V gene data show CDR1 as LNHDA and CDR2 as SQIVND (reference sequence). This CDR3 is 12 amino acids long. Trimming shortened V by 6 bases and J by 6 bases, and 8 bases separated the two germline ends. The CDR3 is CASRLLPGELFF. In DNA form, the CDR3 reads TGTGCCAGTAGACTATTGCCCGGGGAGCTGTTTTTT.

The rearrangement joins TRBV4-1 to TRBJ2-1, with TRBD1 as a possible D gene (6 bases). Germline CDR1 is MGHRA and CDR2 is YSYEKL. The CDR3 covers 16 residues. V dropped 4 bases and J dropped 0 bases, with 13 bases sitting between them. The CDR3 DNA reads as TGCGCCAGCAGCCTCACTGGACAGAGCTCCTACAATGAGCAGTTCTTC. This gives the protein CASSLTGQSSYNEQFF.

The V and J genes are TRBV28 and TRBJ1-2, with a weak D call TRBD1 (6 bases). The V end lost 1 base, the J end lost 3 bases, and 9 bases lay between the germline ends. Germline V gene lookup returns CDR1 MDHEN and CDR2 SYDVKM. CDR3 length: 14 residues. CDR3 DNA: TGTGCCAGCAGTTTATACCGACAGGACTATGGCTACACCTTC. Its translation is CASSLYRQDYGYTF.

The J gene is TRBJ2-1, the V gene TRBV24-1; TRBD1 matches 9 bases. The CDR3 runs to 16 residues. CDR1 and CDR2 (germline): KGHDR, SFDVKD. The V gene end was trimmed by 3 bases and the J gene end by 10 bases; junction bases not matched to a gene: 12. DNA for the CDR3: TGTGCCACCAGTGATAACACAGGGGGCCCGATCGGGGAGCAGTTCTTC. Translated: CATSDNTGGPIGEQFF.

The CDR3 DNA is TGTGCCAGCAGCAAGGAGGGCCCGAGCTATGGCTACACCTTC. Protein sequence: CASSKEGPSYGYTF. This chain connects TRBV7-9 to TRBJ1-2; D ambiguous. The CDR3 sequence is 14 residues long. Germline CDR1 is SEHNR and CDR2 is FQNEAQ (reference sequence). V lost 5 bases and J lost 4, with 14 bases in between.

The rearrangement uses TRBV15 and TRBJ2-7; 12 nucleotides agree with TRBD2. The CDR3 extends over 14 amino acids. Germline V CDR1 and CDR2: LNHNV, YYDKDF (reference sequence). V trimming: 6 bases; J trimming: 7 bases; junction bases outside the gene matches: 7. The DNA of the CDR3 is TGTGCCACCAGGACTAGCGGGAGTATAGGAGAGCAGTACTTC. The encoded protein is CATRTSGSIGEQYF.

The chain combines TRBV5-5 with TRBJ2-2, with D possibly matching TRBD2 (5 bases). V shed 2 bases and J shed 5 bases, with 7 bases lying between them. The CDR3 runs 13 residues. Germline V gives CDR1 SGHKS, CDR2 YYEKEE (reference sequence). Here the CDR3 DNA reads TGTGCCAGCAGCTTTAGAGGGACCGGGGAGCTGTTTTTT. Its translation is CASSFRGTGELFF.

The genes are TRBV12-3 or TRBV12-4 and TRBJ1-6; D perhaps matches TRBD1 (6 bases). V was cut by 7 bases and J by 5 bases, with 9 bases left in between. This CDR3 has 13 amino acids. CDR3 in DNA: TGTGCCAGCACCCGGACAGATAATTCACCCCTCCACTTT. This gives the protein CASTRTDNSPLHF.

Written as DNA, the CDR3 is TGCGCCAGCAGCGTAATTCCGACTAGCGGTACCTACAATGAGCAGTTCTTC. Translated, it gives CASSVIPTSGTYNEQFF. This sequence joins TRBV5-1 and TRBJ2-1, with 9 bases matching TRBD2. The length of the CDR3 is 17 residues. J gave up 2 bases and V 4 bases, and 10 bases lay outside the gene matches. Per germline, CDR1 SGHRS and CDR2 YFSETQ.

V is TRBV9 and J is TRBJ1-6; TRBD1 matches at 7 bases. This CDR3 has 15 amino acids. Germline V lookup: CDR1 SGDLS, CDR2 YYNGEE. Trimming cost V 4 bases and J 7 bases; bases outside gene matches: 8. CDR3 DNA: TGTGCCAGCAGCCCCAGACAGGGCGGAAATTCACCCCTCCACTTT. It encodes CASSPRQGGNSPLHF.

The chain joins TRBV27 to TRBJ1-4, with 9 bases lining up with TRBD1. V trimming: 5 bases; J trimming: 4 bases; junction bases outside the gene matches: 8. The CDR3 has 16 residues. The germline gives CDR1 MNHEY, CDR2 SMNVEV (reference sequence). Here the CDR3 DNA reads TGTGCCAGCAGTCCCTTCACAGGGGGCTATAATGAAAAACTGTTTTTT. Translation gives CASSPFTGGYNEKLFF.

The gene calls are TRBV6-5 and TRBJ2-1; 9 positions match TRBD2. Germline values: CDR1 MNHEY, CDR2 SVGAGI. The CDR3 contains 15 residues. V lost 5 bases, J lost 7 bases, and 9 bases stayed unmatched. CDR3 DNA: TGTGCCAGCAGTCCCCCGGGAGCGGGAGGAAATGAGCAGTTCTTC. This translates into CASSPPGAGGNEQFF.

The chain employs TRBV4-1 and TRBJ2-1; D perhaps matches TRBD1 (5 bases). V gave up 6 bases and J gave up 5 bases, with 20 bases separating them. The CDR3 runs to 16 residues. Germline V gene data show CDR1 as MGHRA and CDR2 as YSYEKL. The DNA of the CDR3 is TGCGCCAGCAGTCCTACAATAACTCCAGGGCACAATGAGCAGTTCTTC. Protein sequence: CASSPTITPGHNEQFF.